The 14 T cell receptor beta chains below were found in one sample sequenced in a study of T cells in Graves' hyperthyroidism and ophthalmopathy. Template material for amplifying TCR beta CDR3 regions consisted of RNA transcripts. HTBI primers were used for first-round RT-PCR of the TCR CDR3. MiXCR, applied by TCRdb to the multiplex PCR reads, yields one record per CDR3 protein. The sample comprises 650,000 to 750,000 distinct CDR3 sequences, less than 15% of which are singletons, and roughly 10% rests with the top ten. Sequencing used blood. The source of these receptors is a woman between 18 and 29 years old with Graves' hyperthyroidism.

The rearrangement joins TRBV12-3 or TRBV12-4 to TRBJ2-7; D could derive from TRBD1 or TRBD2 (5 bases each). The CDR3 sequence is 14 residues long. Trimming cost V 3 bases and J 7 bases, with 16 bases left between them. CDR3 bases: TGTGCCAGCAGTTTTACGGGGCCTCCGGGGGAGCAGTACTTC. It encodes CASSFTGPPGEQYF.

This clonotype was seen a few times. At one of its ends the junction is not consistent with the germline gene, which may arise from a read error. CDR3: CAGSLNYRRSSYNEQFF. The CDR3 nucleotides read TGTGCCGGCAGCTTAAACTACCGCCGCAGCTCCTACAATGAGCAGTTCTTC. The V gene is TRBV11-2, the J gene TRBJ2-1, with D unresolved. CDR3 length: 17 residues. Germline V gene lookup returns CDR1 SGHAT and CDR2 FQNNGV.

This clonotype was counted ten times or more. This chain joins TRBV5-1 and TRBJ1-4; TRBD1 is a possible D gene (5 bases). Trimming stripped 4 bases from V and 6 bases from J, with 16 bases between. Germline V gene data show CDR1 as SGHRS and CDR2 as YFSETQ. The CDR3 consists of 15 residues. The CDR3 nucleotides are TGCGCCAGCAGCCCTGCGCCGGGACCCCATGAAAAACTGTTTTTT. This sequence encodes CASSPAPGPHEKLFF.

This clonotype was counted between two and nine times. The chain combines TRBV24-1 with TRBJ2-3; D is undetermined. The germline V gene encodes CDR1 KGHDR and CDR2 SFDVKD. V was shortened by 6 bases and J by 4 bases, with 10 bases between the two germline ends. The CDR3 sequence is 13 residues long. CDR3 DNA sequence: TGTGCCACCAGTCCCGAGCCCCCAGATACGCAGTATTTT. Protein: CATSPEPPDTQYF.

This clonotype was detected ten times or more. This chain links TRBV11-2 with TRBJ1-2, with 9 bases identical to TRBD1. V lost 3 bases, J lost 4 bases, and 9 bases stayed unmatched. CDR1 is SGHAT and CDR2 is FQNNGV in the germline V gene. The CDR3 loop spans 16 amino acids. The CDR3 sequence is CASSFGTGSSPYGYTF. The CDR3 DNA is TGTGCCAGCAGCTTCGGGACAGGGTCCTCTCCCTATGGCTACACCTTC. Full variable domain (remainder filled in from reference TRBV11-2 and TRBJ1-2): EAGVAQSPRYKIIEKRQSVAFWCNPISGHATLYWYQQILGQGPKLLIQFQNNGVVDDSQLPKDRFSAERLKGVDSTLKIQPAKLEDSAVYLCASSFGTGSSPYGYTFGSGTRLTVV.

This clonotype was counted many times. The J gene is TRBJ1-1, the V gene TRBV18; D remains unclear. The CDR3 has 13 amino acids. Trimming took off 1 base at V and 4 bases at J, with 7 bases between the two ends. Germline-derived CDR1 and CDR2 are KGHSH and LQKENI. The CDR3 protein is CASSPLGFTEAFF. CDR3 bases: TGTGCCAGCTCACCACTGGGGTTCACTGAAGCTTTCTTT.

In this sample, this clonotype turned up a few times. The V call is TRBV3-1, the J call TRBJ2-1, with unresolved D. The CDR3 consists of 13 residues. V was pared by 4 bases and J by 10 bases, with 14 bases between. Per germline, CDR1 LGHDT and CDR2 YNNKEL (reference sequence). As DNA, the CDR3 is TGTGCCAGCAGCCCCCTCGCCCTCGGCGAGCAGTTCTTC. This gives the protein CASSPLALGEQFF.

The sample holds a few counts of this clonotype. The V gene is TRBV19, the J gene TRBJ1-4, with TRBD1 as a possible D gene (6 bases). V lost 5 bases and J 7 bases, leaving 17 bases between the germline ends. Germline values: CDR1 LNHDA, CDR2 SQIVND (reference sequence). The CDR3 totals 15 residues. CDR3 loop: CASSPGDTGGEKLFF. Here the CDR3 DNA reads TGTGCCAGTAGTCCCGGGGACACGGGTGGTGAAAAACTGTTTTTT.

This clonotype turned up a few times. The CDR3 region is CSATGQGQVSVNTEAFF. In DNA, the CDR3 is TGCAGTGCTACAGGCCAGGGGCAGGTCTCGGTGAACACTGAAGCTTTCTTT. This chain joins TRBV20-1 and TRBJ1-1; a possible D gene is TRBD1 (6 bases). The germline V and J ends were trimmed by 4 bases and 0 bases, with 21 bases remaining between them. CDR3 length: 17 residues. Germline V lookup: CDR1 DFQATT, CDR2 SNEGSKA (reference sequence).

The chain links TRBV27 to TRBJ1-6; no clear D gene. Germline CDR1 reads MNHEY; CDR2 reads SMNVEV (reference sequence). The CDR3 runs to 12 residues. V gave up 1 base and J gave up 12 bases, with 7 bases separating them. This chain's CDR3 is CASSLWPQPLHF. CDR3 bases: TGTGCCAGCAGTTTATGGCCCCAACCCCTCCACTTT.

The chain employs TRBV12-3 or TRBV12-4 and TRBJ1-2; weak D call: TRBD1 (5 bases). V was clipped by 4 bases and J by 8 bases, with 11 bases between them. The CDR3 contains 12 residues. The CDR3 DNA follows: TGTGCCAGCAGTTCCCCCCGGGGGGGCTACACCTTC. This sequence encodes CASSSPRGGYTF.

A word on this clonotype: A much larger clone is a single base away; this may be a read error. The chain combines TRBV3-1 with TRBJ2-7; D may be TRBD2 (6 bases). CDR1 and CDR2 from the germline V gene are LGHDT and YNNKEL (reference sequence). The CDR3 runs to 16 residues. V lost 4 bases to trimming and J lost 9 bases, with 25 bases between them. The CDR3 here is CASSLNPGSRMRGQYF. Written as DNA, the CDR3 is TGTGCCAGCAGCCTAAACCCCGGGAGCCGTATGAGGGGGCAGTACTTC.

This chain connects TRBV5-1 to TRBJ1-2; maybe TRBD1 (5 bases). V dropped 7 bases and J dropped 7 bases, with 23 bases sitting between them. Germline assignment: CDR1 SGHRS and CDR2 YFSETQ. The CDR3 runs to 15 residues. As DNA, the CDR3 is TGCGCCAGCGCCGAGGATACCGGGGCGGGTGGTGGCTACACCTTC. This encodes CASAEDTGAGGGYTF.

As to this clonotype: One end of the junction is discordant with germline, which a read error may explain. The chain is built from TRBV11-2 and TRBJ1-5, with D unresolved. Per germline, CDR1 SGHAT and CDR2 FQNNGV. The CDR3 spans 14 residues. The CDR3 sequence is CASSQGSAYQPQHF. CDR3 bases: TGCGCCAGCAGCCAAGGATCTGCCTATCAGCCCCAGCATTTT.